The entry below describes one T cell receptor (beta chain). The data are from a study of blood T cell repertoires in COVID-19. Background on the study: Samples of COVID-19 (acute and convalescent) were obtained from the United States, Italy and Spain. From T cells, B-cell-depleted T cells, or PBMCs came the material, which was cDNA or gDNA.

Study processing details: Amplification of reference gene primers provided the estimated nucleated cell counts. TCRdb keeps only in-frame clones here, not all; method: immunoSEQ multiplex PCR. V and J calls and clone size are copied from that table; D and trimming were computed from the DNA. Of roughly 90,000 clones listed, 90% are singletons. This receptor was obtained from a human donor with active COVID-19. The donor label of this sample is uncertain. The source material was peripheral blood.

CDR3 in DNA: TGTGCCACCAGTCTGGGCCGGGACAGGGCCCCTGGGGCCAACGTCCTGACTTTC. It encodes CATSLGRDRAPGANVLTF. The V call is TRBV24-1, the J call TRBJ2-6; 9 bases are shared with TRBD1. V lost 6 bases and J lost 2; bases outside the gene matches: 10. The CDR3 contains 18 residues. Per germline, CDR1 KGHDR and CDR2 SFDVKD.